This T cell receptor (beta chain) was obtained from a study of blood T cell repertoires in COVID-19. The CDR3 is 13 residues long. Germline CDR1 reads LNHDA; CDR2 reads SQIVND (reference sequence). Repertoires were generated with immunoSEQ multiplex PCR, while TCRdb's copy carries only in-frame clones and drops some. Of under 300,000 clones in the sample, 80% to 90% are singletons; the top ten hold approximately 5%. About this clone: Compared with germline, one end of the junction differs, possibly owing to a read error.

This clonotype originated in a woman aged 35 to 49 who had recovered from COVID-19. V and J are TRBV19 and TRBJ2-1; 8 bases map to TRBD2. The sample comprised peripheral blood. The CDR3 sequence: CASSLEPGGGMFF. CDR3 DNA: TGTGCCAGTAGTTTAGAACCCGGGGGGGGGATGTTCTTC.